Below are 16 T cell receptor beta chains sequenced from a single sample in a study of blood T cell repertoires in COVID-19. The data were produced by immunoSEQ multiplex PCR, yet TCRdb's version contains in-frame clones alone and is incomplete. The sample consists of around 70,000 clones, 90% to 95% of them appearing once. Input material: peripheral blood. These receptors all stem from a human donor in a cohort sampled during active COVID-19.

The chain has TRBV20-1 and TRBJ1-4, with D possibly TRBD1 on 6 matching bases. CDR1 and CDR2 (germline): DFQATT, SNEGSKA (reference sequence). CDR3 size: 17 residues. Trimming left V 3 bases short and J 2 bases short, with 19 bases between. CDR3 coding DNA: TGCAGTGCTAGTAGGGACACGGATTTAGGGACTAATGAAAAACTGTTTTTT. It is translated as CSASRDTDLGTNEKLFF.

The chain employs TRBV9 and TRBJ2-7, with TRBD2 identical over 8 bases. This CDR3 has 12 amino acids. The trim removed 3 bases at V and 7 bases at J, leaving 3 bases unmatched. The germline gives CDR1 SGDLS, CDR2 YYNGEE. The CDR3 bases are TGTGCCAGCAGCGGGACTAGCAGGGAGCAGTACTTC. This sequence encodes CASSGTSREQYF.

V is TRBV7-2 and J is TRBJ2-1; 9 bases are a match to TRBD2. This CDR3 spans 16 amino acids. V shed 1 base, J shed 6 bases, and the junction held 7 bases outside the gene matches. CDR1 is SGHTA, CDR2 FQGNSA, per germline. The CDR3 region has the DNA TGTGCCAGCAGCTTAGGGGAGCGGGGGGTCGGCAATGAGCAGTTCTTC. Translated, it gives CASSLGERGVGNEQFF. The full variable domain, its missing parts supplied by reference TRBV7-2 and TRBJ2-1, is GAGVSQSPSNKVTEKGKDVELRCDPISGHTALYWYRQSLGQGLEFLIYFQGNSAPDKSGLPSDRFSAERTGGSVSTLTIQRTQQEDSAVYLCASSLGERGVGNEQFFGPGTRLTVL.

The rearrangement joins TRBV5-1 to TRBJ2-7; TRBD1 might be the D (6 bases). V lost 2 bases and J lost 8, with 35 bases in between. CDR3 length: 20 residues. Germline CDR1 reads SGHRS; CDR2 reads YFSETQ. CDR3 coding DNA: TGCGCCAGCAGCTTAAGACGACAGGACAGCTTTTCTACGAGCCTCAACCAGCAGTACTTC. This gives the protein CASSLRRQDSFSTSLNQQYF.

The rearrangement joins TRBV21-1 to TRBJ2-3; the D call TRBD2 from the table was never checked on the DNA. TRBV21-1 is tagged as a pseudogene. CDR3 length equals 15 residues. DNA for the CDR3: TGTGCCAGCAGCAAAGCGAGAGAGAACCGGGATACGCAGTATTTT. As protein: CASSKARENRDTQYF.

The chain is built from TRBV13 and TRBJ2-7; D might be TRBD1 (5 bases). V gave up 9 bases and J gave up 0 bases, with 15 bases separating them. CDR3 length: 14 amino acids. Germline V gene sequence: CDR1 PRHDT, CDR2 FYEKMQ (reference sequence). CDR3 nucleotides: TGTGCCAGTCAGAGGACACAGAGCTCCTACGAGCAGTACTTC. Translation: CASQRTQSSYEQYF.

The chain carries TRBV24-1 and TRBJ2-1; 8 bases line up with TRBD1. The CDR3 spans 15 residues. J lost 10 bases, V lost 5 bases, and 12 bases had no gene match. Germline assignment: CDR1 KGHDR and CDR2 SFDVKD. The CDR3 here is CATSGSAGGSSEQFF. The CDR3, as DNA: TGTGCCACCAGTGGTTCTGCAGGGGGCTCGTCAGAGCAGTTCTTC.

V usage is TRBV4-2 and J usage is TRBJ2-5, with 9 bases fitting TRBD2. This CDR3 region has 17 residues. Germline trimming cut 2 bases from V and 7 bases from J; bases unmatched to any gene: 14. Germline CDR1 and CDR2: LGHNA and YNFKEQ. CDR3 residues: CASSQKQPTSGYGTQYF. The CDR3 DNA reads as TGTGCCAGCAGCCAAAAACAACCGACTAGCGGCTACGGGACCCAGTACTTC.

The chain joins TRBV18 to TRBJ2-6, with 12 bases that match TRBD1. The V gene end was trimmed by 5 bases and the J gene end by 1 base; junction bases not matched to a gene: 6. Germline loops: CDR1 KGHSH, CDR2 LQKENI. This CDR3 is 18 amino acids long. The CDR3 DNA reads TGTGCCAGCTCAACATGGGACAGGGGGCGGTCTGGGGCCAACGTCCTGACTTTC. Translated: CASSTWDRGRSGANVLTF.

The V gene is TRBV7-9, the J gene TRBJ2-1, with D maybe TRBD1 (5 bases). Germline CDR1 SEHNR, CDR2 FQNEAQ (reference sequence). Deletions cut 4 bases from V and 4 bases from J, with 14 bases between. The CDR3 length is 15 residues. The CDR3 sequence: CASSSGQGEYNEQFF. The CDR3 bases are TGTGCCAGCAGCTCCGGTCAGGGCGAATACAATGAGCAGTTCTTC.

This chain uses TRBV7-2 with TRBJ1-5; D is possibly TRBD1 (5 bases). CDR1 SGHTA and CDR2 FQGNSA come from the germline V gene. This CDR3 has 13 residues. Trimming removed 6 bases from V and 5 bases from J, with 11 bases in between. The CDR3 is CASRQDQDQPQHF. The CDR3, as DNA: TGTGCCAGCAGACAGGATCAAGATCAGCCCCAGCATTTT.

The V gene is TRBV2, the J gene TRBJ1-1; D possibly corresponds to TRBD1 (6 bases). This CDR3 contains 14 residues. V gave up 3 bases and J gave up 1 base, with 9 bases separating them. Germline V gene data show CDR1 as SNHLY and CDR2 as FYNNEI. CDR3 sequence reads: CASSDPDRNTEAFF. CDR3 DNA sequence: TGTGCCAGCAGTGACCCGGACAGGAACACTGAAGCTTTCTTT.

V is TRBV5-4 and J is TRBJ2-5; 10 bases map to TRBD2. J was trimmed by 2 bases and V by 4 bases; bases with no gene match: 5. The CDR3 loop spans 15 amino acids. Germline V lookup: CDR1 SGHNT, CDR2 YYREEE (reference sequence). The CDR3 DNA reads TGTGCCAGCAGCACTGGACTAGCGGAGCAAGAGACCCAGTACTTC. It specifies CASSTGLAEQETQYF.

The chain has TRBV7-2 and TRBJ1-2; D gene unclear. CDR3 length equals 11 residues. Germline lookup yields CDR1 SGHTA and CDR2 FQGNSA. The CDR3 DNA follows: TGTGCTATTGGTGGCGGCTATGGCTACACCTTC. As protein: CAIGGGYGYTF. The full variable domain, its missing parts supplied by reference TRBV7-2 and TRBJ1-2, is GAGVSQSPSNKVTEKGKDVELRCDPISGHTALYWYRQSLGQGLEFLIYFQGNSAPDKSGLPSDRFSAERTGGSVSTLTIQRTQQEDSAVYLCAIGGGYGYTFGSGTRLTVV.

The chain carries TRBV5-4 and TRBJ1-1, with D unresolved. CDR1 SGHNT and CDR2 YYREEE come from the germline V gene (reference sequence). Trimming left V 1 base short and J 6 bases short, with 10 bases between. This CDR3 has 13 amino acids. CDR3 sequence (DNA): TGTGCCAGCAGCTTGCAGGTATCCGCTGAAGCTTTCTTT. The encoded protein is CASSLQVSAEAFF.

The rearrangement joins TRBV5-1 to TRBJ1-2, with D tentatively TRBD1 (5 bases). Trimming took 3 bases from V and 5 from J, leaving 14 bases between them. This CDR3 comprises 14 residues. The germline CDR1 and CDR2 sequences are SGHRS and YFSETQ. CDR3 region: CASSSSRDGYGYTF. The DNA for the CDR3 is TGCGCCAGCAGCTCCTCCAGGGATGGGTATGGCTACACCTTC. Filled out from reference TRBV5-1 and TRBJ1-2, the complete variable domain reads KAGVTQTPRYLIKTRGQQVTLSCSPISGHRSVSWYQQTPGQGLQFLFEYFSETQRNKGNFPGRFSGRQFSNSRSEMNVSTLELGDSALYLCASSSSRDGYGYTFGSGTRLTVV.